The clone carrying this TCR beta chain was counted once. The antigen remains undetermined. V lost 7 bases, J lost 0 bases, and 6 bases stayed unmatched. The CDR3 loop spans 14 amino acids. This record belongs to a study of T cell repertoires in cytomegalovirus infection. Overall study: Recently identified HLA-C-restricted CMV epitopes were among the peptides used. Public TCR beta signature analysis indicated the presence of both CMV infection and matching HLA type.

TCRdb fed the reads into MiXCR, producing one record per CDR3 protein. The data hold 450,000 to 600,000 distinct CDR3 sequences, with around 30% observed a single time. Whole-study results and caveats: Predominance within the ex vivo response was attributable to HLA-C-restricted CMV-specific TCR beta clonotypes. Frequencies of public TCR beta families were cumulated, and this identified carriers of CMV plus the relevant HLA.

The chain combines TRBV12-3 or TRBV12-4 with TRBJ2-7, with 7 bases that match TRBD2. The receptor was derived from a human donor in good health (CMV status not recorded). Some clones in this sample may be carry-over from other donors' samples. The sample consisted of cultured PBMCs, taken from culture after CMV antigen stimulation. The CDR3 DNA reads as TGTGCCAGCACTAGCGGTGACCCCTCCTACGAGCAGTACTTC. Translation: CASTSGDPSYEQYF.